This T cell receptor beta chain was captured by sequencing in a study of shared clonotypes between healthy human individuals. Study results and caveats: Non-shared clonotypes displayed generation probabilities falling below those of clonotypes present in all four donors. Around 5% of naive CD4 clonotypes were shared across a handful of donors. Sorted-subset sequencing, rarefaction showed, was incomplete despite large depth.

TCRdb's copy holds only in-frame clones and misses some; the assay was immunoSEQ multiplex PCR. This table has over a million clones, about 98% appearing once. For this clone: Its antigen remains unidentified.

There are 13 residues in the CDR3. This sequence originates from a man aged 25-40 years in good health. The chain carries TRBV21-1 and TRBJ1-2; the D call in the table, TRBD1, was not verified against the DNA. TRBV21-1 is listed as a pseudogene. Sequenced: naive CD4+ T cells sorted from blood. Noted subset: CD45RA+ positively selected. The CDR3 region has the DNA TGTGCCAGCAGCAAAGTGGCAGGGTACGAGGACACCTTC. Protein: CASSKVAGYEDTF.